The present T cell receptor beta chain was sequenced within a study of beta chain features in type 1 diabetes (dated by TCRdb to the late 2010s). Looking at the study overall: Patients and healthy donors did not differ in mean age, gender distribution, total cell number or subset yield. A total of roughly 99 million sorted cells were examined across all samples, and the number of cells per subset was strongly correlated with RNA yield. The study compared TCRB repertoires of sorted circulating CD4+ T cell subsets between recently diagnosed type 1 diabetes patients and matched healthy donors. Regulatory and stem cell-like memory subsets were isolated from only 8 patients and 8 healthy donors, whereas naive and central memory subsets came from all 28 donors. The paper's findings and limits, for the study overall: At VDJ recombination sites, patients with type 1 diabetes made fewer insertions and deleted more nucleotides, a pattern implying thymic rearrangement abnormalities. Naive, central memory and regulatory TCRB repertoires appeared more similar among patients than among healthy donors. In all four CD4+ subsets, TCRB CDR3 length was moderately but significantly shorter in type 1 diabetes patients. Because cDNA was sequenced instead of genomic DNA, highly expressing activated cells could be over-represented, though the groups showed no difference in activation or CD3 levels. HLA sub-analyses involved small numbers of individuals, so any influence of HLA type on TCRB rearrangement remained unresolved. Shorter templates might be favored by PCR, yet because patient and control samples were amplified and corrected together, any such skew would affect both groups equally.

Looking up the germline V gene yields CDR1 SGDLS and CDR2 YYNGEE. V is reduced by 4 bases and J by 3 bases, leaving a spacing of 14 bases between them. From its cysteine to its phenylalanine, the CDR3 spans 15 amino acids. The CDR3 DNA has 45 bases and is translated from base 1. With respect to this clone: Its cognate antigen has yet to be identified. Per-base quality was not reported, and no clone a single base away is much larger than it.

Each donor gave one peripheral blood draw, about 110 mL on average, collected into heparinised tubes. A BD FACSAria II and a panel including CD45RO, CCR7, CD25, CD127, CD95 and CD27 were used to sort naive, central memory, regulatory and stem cell-like memory CD4+ T cells. Purity was above 95% for every sorted population. Right away, PBMCs were isolated by Lymphoprep density gradient centrifugation and were stained directly, with no culture step. So that batch effects would be minimized, each experiment stained and sorted samples in pairs, pairing one healthy donor with one patient. All of the isolated RNA was reverse transcribed with the High Capacity cDNA Reverse Transcription Kit, so expressed TCRB transcripts were sequenced. Deep immunoSEQ sequencing was performed on naive, central memory and regulatory T cell samples, with an average of roughly 3.5 million total reads per sample. Sorted cells were lysed in RLT buffer, and RNA was extracted using DNase-treated RNeasy Micro or Mini kits according to cell number. Each cell subset was processed separately to prevent cross-contamination, with patient and healthy donor samples processed together. The immunoSEQ multiplex PCR was used to amplify TCRB sequences from cDNA, generating 87-bp fragments that spanned the CDR3 region. The amplicons were sequenced using the Illumina HiSeq platform. In the paper's pipeline: Synthetic template baselines were used to correct PCR bias computationally, reads within Hamming distance 2 were collapsed together, and singletons that could not be merged were discarded. Reads were aligned against IMGT so that V, D and J genes, CDR3 length and insertions or deletions at six rearrangement sites could be assigned. Within each subset, clonotype counts were normalized to the number of sorted cells before true diversity and Gini coefficients were calculated with the tcR R package. The overlap coefficient, calculated on TCRB nucleotide sequences, was used to quantify repertoire sharing. Out-of-frame TCRB sequences from naive cells were analyzed as a proxy for the pre-selection repertoire. Here the immuneACCESS table is served through TCRdb, limited to in-frame sequences with V and J called. Missing clones are a known gap in these copies; in checked studies unresolved V genes cover under half, and the rest lacks a known reason. From that table come the V and J calls and clone size; the DNA was used to work out D and trimming. The sample table holds a few hundred thousand clones, of which about 14% were seen once. The top ten clonotypes cover roughly 0.035% of the sample.

The TCR was taken from a man younger than 40 in good health. Sequencing was done on a sample of naive CD4+ T cells from blood. The sample's cell subset or site label, in plain terms: true naive CD4+ T cells. The sequence links TRBV9 to TRBJ2-1; no confident D gene assignment can be made. The nucleotides read TGTGCCAGCAGCACACTCTCCCAGGTCTACAATGAGCAGTTCTTC. It encodes CASSTLSQVYNEQFF.